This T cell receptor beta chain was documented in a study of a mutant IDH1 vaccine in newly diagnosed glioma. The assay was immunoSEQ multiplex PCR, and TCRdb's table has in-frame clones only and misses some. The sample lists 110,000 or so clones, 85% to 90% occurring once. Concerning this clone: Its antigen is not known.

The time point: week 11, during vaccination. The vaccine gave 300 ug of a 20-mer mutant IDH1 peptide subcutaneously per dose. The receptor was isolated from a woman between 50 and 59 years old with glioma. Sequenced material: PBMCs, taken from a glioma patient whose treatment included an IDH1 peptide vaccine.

CDR3 DNA sequence: TGTGCCAGCAGTTTAAATCGGGTAGGGATGAACACTGAAGCTTTCTTT. Protein: CASSLNRVGMNTEAFF. The chain has TRBV27 and TRBJ1-1; D not certain. Germline V CDR1 and CDR2: MNHEY, SMNVEV (reference sequence). The CDR3 loop spans 16 amino acids. Deletions cut 2 bases from V and 0 bases from J, with 13 bases between.